Listed below are T cell receptor beta chains from one sample, sequenced in a study of identical twins. TCRdb processed the 5' RACE reads anew with MiXCR; each CDR3 protein has one entry. The sample yields more than 250,000 distinct CDR3 sequences, 8% to 9% seen once. A further study also used this sample, focusing on yellow fever vaccine responses in identical twins.

The material sequenced was memory (CD45RO+) T cells sorted from blood. These receptors all come from a young woman in good health. CDR3s include the opening cysteine and the closing phenylalanine or tryptophan. D genes are given only for firm matches. Not every row has a clone size; where given, it reads once, few, many or a size class.

many	TRBD1	TRBV29-1	TRBJ2-3	CSVGGTGDRTDTQYF	TGCAGCGTTGGAGGGACAGGGGACCGTACAGATACGCAGTATTTT
many	TRBD1	TRBV2	TRBJ2-1	CASSEPDRGRHEQFF	TGTGCCAGCAGTGAACCGGACAGGGGGCGACATGAGCAGTTCTTC
many	TRBD1	TRBV12-3/TRBV12-4	TRBJ2-3	CASSPGTGAPDTQYF	TGTGCCAGCAGCCCCGGGACAGGGGCCCCAGATACGCAGTATTTT
-	TRBD1	TRBV6-1	TRBJ2-2	CASSRSGQGYTGELFF	TGTGCCAGCAGCCGAAGTGGACAGGGGTACACCGGGGAGCTGTTTTTT
-	-	TRBV6-1	TRBJ2-2	CASIKGILTAPGELFF	TGTGCCAGCATCAAGGGCATTCTTACTGCCCCCGGGGAGCTGTTTTTT
few	-	TRBV7-8	TRBJ2-1	CASSFRGGDEQFF	TGTGCCAGCAGCTTTCGTGGGGGCGATGAGCAGTTCTTC
-	-	TRBV5-5	TRBJ2-1	CASSLRSGPYNEQFF	TGTGCCAGCAGCTTAAGGAGCGGGCCCTACAATGAGCAGTTCTTC
few	TRBD2	TRBV4-1	TRBJ2-1	CASSPIPGLETYNEQFF	TGCGCCAGCAGCCCCATCCCGGGACTAGAGACTTACAATGAGCAGTTCTTC
-	TRBD1	TRBV5-1	TRBJ1-1	CASSDPTGKGTEAFF	TGCGCCAGCAGCGACCCGACAGGGAAGGGCACTGAAGCTTTCTTT
many	-	TRBV5-1	TRBJ1-4	CASSYDSTTNEKLFF	TGCGCCAGCAGCTACGACAGCACAACTAATGAAAAACTGTTTTTT
few	-	TRBV20-1	TRBJ2-3	CSAQVWALESTDTQYF	TGCAGTGCCCAGGTCTGGGCTTTGGAGAGCACAGATACGCAGTATTTT
few	TRBD1	TRBV6-2/TRBV6-3	TRBJ1-2	CASSWGQGASGYTF	TGTGCCAGCAGTTGGGGACAGGGGGCGAGTGGCTACACCTTC
-	TRBD2	TRBV9	TRBJ2-1	CASSVGVSGGANEQFF	TGTGCCAGCAGCGTGGGTGTCAGCGGGGGGGCCAATGAGCAGTTCTTC
-	-	TRBV3-1	TRBJ2-5	CASSQHNAETQYF	TGTGCCAGCAGCCAACACAATGCGGAGACCCAGTACTTC
few	TRBD1	TRBV20-1	TRBJ2-2	CSARATGTGPPGELFF	TGCAGTGCTAGAGCAACCGGGACAGGGCCCCCCGGGGAGCTGTTTTTT
many	-	TRBV29-1	TRBJ2-2	CSVVFTGELFF	TGCAGCGTTGTATTTACCGGGGAGCTGTTTTTT
many	-	TRBV20-1	TRBJ1-1	CSARGGGTEAFF	TGCAGTGCTAGAGGGGGAGGCACTGAAGCTTTCTTT
many	TRBD1	TRBV12-5	TRBJ2-1	CASAGTGEGDEQFF	TGTGCTAGTGCCGGGACAGGGGAAGGCGATGAGCAGTTCTTC
many	-	TRBV12-3/TRBV12-4	TRBJ2-5	CATRGGNQETQYF	TGTGCTACTCGCGGAGGCAACCAAGAGACCCAGTACTTC
many	-	TRBV2	TRBJ1-3	CASSTPRSGNTIYF	TGTGCCAGCAGTACCCCCCGCTCTGGAAACACCATATATTTT
many	-	TRBV4-1	TRBJ2-1	CASSQLRLPYNEQFF	TGCGCCAGCAGCCAACTTAGACTCCCTTACAATGAGCAGTTCTTC
few	-	TRBV6-5	TRBJ1-2	CASSYLAKTTNYGYTF	TGTGCCAGCAGTTACTTGGCAAAAACCACCAACTATGGCTACACCTTC
-	TRBD1	TRBV10-2	TRBJ1-2	CASSLGQGASYGYTF	TGCGCCAGCAGTCTCGGACAGGGGGCTAGCTATGGCTACACCTTC
few	TRBD1	TRBV20-1	TRBJ2-1	CSAKFFVRQGNNEQFF	TGCAGTGCGAAGTTTTTCGTGCGACAGGGTAACAATGAGCAGTTCTTC
few	-	TRBV20-1	TRBJ1-1	CSARDVGGADTEAFF	TGCAGTGCTAGAGATGTGGGGGGGGCAGACACTGAAGCTTTCTTT
many	-	TRBV5-1	TRBJ2-1	CASNGLYNEQFF	TGCGCCAGCAACGGACTTTACAATGAGCAGTTCTTC
many	-	TRBV12-3/TRBV12-4	TRBJ2-1	CASSLATGRNEQFF	TGTGCCAGCAGTTTAGCGACAGGGAGGAATGAGCAGTTCTTC
few	-	TRBV19	TRBJ2-3	CASSTWEGTDTQYF	TGTGCCAGTAGTACGTGGGAAGGCACAGATACGCAGTATTTT
-	-	TRBV12-3/TRBV12-4	TRBJ2-3	CASRLASTDTQYF	TGTGCCAGCAGGTTAGCTAGCACAGATACGCAGTATTTT
few	TRBD2	TRBV6-1	TRBJ2-5	CASSEAGSGVRETQYF	TGTGCCAGCAGTGAAGCTGGCAGCGGGGTACGAGAGACCCAGTACTTC
many	-	TRBV5-6	TRBJ2-4	CASSLVEGSAKNIQYF	TGTGCCAGCAGCTTGGTTGAGGGTAGCGCCAAAAACATTCAGTACTTC
many	-	TRBV6-5	TRBJ2-1	CASSYVMDPPQQFF	TGTGCCAGCAGTTACGTGATGGACCCACCTCAGCAGTTCTTC
few	-	TRBV25-1	TRBJ2-3	CASSEWIGLSPDTQYF	TGTGCCAGCAGTGAATGGATAGGCCTCTCCCCAGATACGCAGTATTTT